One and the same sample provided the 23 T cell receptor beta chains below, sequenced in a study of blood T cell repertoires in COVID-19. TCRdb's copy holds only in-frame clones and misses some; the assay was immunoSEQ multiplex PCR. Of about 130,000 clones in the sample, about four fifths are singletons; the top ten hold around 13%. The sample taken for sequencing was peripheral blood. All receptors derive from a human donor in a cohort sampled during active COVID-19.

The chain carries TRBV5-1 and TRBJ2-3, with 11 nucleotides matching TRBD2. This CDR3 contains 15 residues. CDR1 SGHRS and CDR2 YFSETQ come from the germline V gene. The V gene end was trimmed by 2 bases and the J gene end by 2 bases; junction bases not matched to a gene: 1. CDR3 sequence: CASSFSGGDTDTQYF. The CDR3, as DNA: TGCGCCAGCAGCTTTAGCGGGGGGGACACAGATACGCAGTATTTT.

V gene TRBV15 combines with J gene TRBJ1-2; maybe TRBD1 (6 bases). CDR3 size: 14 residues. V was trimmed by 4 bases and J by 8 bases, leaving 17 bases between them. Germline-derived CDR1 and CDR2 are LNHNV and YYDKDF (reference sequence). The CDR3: CATSTPGNREGYTF. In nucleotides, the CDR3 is TGTGCCACCAGCACCCCAGGGAACAGGGAGGGCTACACCTTC.

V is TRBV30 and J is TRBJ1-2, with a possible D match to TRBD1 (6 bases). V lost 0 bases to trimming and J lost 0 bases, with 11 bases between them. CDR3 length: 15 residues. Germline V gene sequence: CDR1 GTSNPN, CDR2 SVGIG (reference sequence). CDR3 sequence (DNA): TGTGCCTGGAGTGTACGCCGGACAGCTAACTATGGCTACACCTTC. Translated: CAWSVRRTANYGYTF.

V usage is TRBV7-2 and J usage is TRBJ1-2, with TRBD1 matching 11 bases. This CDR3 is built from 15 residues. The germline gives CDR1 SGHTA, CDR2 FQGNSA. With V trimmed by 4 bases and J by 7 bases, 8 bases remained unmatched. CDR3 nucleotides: TGTGCCAGCAGCTCCGGGACAGGGGGTCCTGCTGGCTACACCTTC. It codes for CASSSGTGGPAGYTF.

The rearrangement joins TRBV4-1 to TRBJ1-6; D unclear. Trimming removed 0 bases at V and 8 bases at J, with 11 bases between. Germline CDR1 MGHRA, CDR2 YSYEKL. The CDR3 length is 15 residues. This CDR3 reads CASSQDPLPDSPLHF. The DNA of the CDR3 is TGCGCCAGCAGCCAAGACCCCCTTCCGGATTCACCCCTCCACTTT.

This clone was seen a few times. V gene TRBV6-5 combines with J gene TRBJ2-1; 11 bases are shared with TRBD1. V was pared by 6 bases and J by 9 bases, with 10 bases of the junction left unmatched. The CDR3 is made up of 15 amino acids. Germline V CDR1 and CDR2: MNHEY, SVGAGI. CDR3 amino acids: CASRSGQGAGVEQFF. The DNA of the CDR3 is TGTGCCAGCAGATCCGGACAGGGGGCCGGGGTTGAGCAGTTCTTC.

The CDR3 sequence: CASTGQGNYGYTF. Here the CDR3 DNA reads TGTGCCAGCACCGGACAGGGAAACTATGGCTACACCTTC. The chain combines TRBV6-6 with TRBJ1-2; TRBD1 matches 8 bases. From germline, CDR1 is MNHNY and CDR2 SVGAGI (reference sequence). Unmatched junction bases numbered 3, after V lost 7 bases and J lost 2 bases. This CDR3 spans 13 amino acids.

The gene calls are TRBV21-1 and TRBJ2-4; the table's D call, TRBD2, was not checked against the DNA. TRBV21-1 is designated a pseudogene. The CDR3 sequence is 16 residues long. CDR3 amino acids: CASSNEGTLAKNIQYF. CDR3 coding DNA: TGTGCCAGCAGCAATGAAGGGACTCTAGCCAAAAACATTCAGTACTTC.

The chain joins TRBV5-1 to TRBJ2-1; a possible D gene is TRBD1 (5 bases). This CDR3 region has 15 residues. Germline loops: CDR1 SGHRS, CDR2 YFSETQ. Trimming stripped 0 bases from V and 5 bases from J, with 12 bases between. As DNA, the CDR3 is TGCGCCAGCAGCTTGGAGGGGCCTCCTAACAATGAGCAGTTCTTC. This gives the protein CASSLEGPPNNEQFF.

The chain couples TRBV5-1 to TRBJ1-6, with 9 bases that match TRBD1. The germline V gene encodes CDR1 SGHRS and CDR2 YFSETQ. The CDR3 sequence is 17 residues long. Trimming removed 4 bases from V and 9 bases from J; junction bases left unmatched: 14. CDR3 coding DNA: TGCGCCAGCAGCGCCCGTAGCTCGACAGGGGGAGGTTCACCCCTCCACTTT. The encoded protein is CASSARSSTGGGSPLHF.

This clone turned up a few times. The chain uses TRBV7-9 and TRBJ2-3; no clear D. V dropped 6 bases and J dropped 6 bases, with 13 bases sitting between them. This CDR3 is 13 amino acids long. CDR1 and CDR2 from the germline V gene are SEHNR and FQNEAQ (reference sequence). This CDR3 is CASRGLARDTQYF. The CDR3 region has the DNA TGTGCCAGCAGGGGCTTGGCTCGGGATACGCAGTATTTT.

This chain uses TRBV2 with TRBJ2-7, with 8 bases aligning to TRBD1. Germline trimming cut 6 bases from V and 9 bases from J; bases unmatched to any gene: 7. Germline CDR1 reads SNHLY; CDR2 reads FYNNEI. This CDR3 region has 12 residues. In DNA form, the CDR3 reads TGTGCCAGCAGGGACAGGGTCGTCAGGCAGTACTTC. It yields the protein CASRDRVVRQYF.

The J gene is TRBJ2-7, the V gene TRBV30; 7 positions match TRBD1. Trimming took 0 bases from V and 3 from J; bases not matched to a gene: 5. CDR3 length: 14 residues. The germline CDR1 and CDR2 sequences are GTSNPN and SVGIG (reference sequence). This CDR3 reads CAWSVQGSYYEQYF. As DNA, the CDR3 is TGTGCCTGGAGTGTACAGGGGTCATACTACGAGCAGTACTTC.

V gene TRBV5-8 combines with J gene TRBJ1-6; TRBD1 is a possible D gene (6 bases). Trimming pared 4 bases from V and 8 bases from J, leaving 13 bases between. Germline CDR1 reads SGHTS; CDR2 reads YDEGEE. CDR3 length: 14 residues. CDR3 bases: TGTGCCAGCAGCCTGCTGACAGGCTATTCACCCCTCCACTTT. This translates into CASSLLTGYSPLHF.

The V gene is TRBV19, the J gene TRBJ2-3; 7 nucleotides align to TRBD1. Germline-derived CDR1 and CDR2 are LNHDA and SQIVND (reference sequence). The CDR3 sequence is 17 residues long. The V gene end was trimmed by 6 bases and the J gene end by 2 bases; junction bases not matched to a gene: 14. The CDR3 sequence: CASRGRTGKLVTDTQYF. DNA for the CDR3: TGTGCCAGTAGGGGTCGGACAGGCAAATTAGTCACAGATACGCAGTATTTT. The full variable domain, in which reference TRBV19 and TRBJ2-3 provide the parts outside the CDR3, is DGGITQSPKYLFRKEGQNVTLSCEQNLNHDAMYWYRQDPGQGLRLIYYSQIVNDFQKGDIAEGYSVSREKKESFPLTVTSAQKNPTAFYLCASRGRTGKLVTDTQYFGPGTRLTVL.

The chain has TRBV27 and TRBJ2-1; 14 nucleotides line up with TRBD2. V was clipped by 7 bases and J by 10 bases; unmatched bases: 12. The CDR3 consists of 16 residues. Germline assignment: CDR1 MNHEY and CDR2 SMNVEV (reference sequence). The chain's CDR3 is CASIMTSGGGWGEQFF. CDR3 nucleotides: TGTGCCAGCATAATGACTAGCGGGGGGGGGTGGGGCGAGCAGTTCTTC.

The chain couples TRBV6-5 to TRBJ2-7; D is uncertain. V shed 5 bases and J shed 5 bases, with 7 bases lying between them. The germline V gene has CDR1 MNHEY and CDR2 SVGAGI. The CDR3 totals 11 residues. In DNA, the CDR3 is TGTGCCAGCAGTCCTACCCACGAGCAGTACTTC. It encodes CASSPTHEQYF.

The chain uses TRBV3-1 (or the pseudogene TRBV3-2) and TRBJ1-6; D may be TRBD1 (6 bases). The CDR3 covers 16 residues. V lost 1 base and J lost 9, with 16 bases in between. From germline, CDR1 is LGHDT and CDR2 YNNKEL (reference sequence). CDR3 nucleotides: TGTGCCAGCAGCCAAGGCAACCCCAGGGGAACTTCACCCCTCCACTTT. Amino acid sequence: CASSQGNPRGTSPLHF.

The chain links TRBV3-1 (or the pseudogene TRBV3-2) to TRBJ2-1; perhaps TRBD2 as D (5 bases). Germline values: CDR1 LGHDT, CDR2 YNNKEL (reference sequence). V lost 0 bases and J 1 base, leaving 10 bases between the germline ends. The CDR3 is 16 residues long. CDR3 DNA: TGTGCCAGCAGCCAAGAGGGAGAGTCATCCTACAATGAGCAGTTCTTC. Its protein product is CASSQEGESSYNEQFF.

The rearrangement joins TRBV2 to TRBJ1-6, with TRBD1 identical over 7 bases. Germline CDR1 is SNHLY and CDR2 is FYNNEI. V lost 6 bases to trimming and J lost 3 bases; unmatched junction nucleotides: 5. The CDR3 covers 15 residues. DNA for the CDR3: TGTGCCAGCAGCGCCCGGGACAGCTATAATTCACCCCTCCACTTT. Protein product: CASSARDSYNSPLHF.

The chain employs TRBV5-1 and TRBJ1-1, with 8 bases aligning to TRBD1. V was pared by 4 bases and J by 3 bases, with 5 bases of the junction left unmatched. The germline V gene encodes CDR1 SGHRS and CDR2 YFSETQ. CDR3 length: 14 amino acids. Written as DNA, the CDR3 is TGCGCCAGCAGCCCGACAGGGGATTACACTGAAGCTTTCTTT. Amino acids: CASSPTGDYTEAFF. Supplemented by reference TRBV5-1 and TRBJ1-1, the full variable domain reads KAGVTQTPRYLIKTRGQQVTLSCSPISGHRSVSWYQQTPGQGLQFLFEYFSETQRNKGNFPGRFSGRQFSNSRSEMNVSTLELGDSALYLCASSPTGDYTEAFFGQGTRLTVV.

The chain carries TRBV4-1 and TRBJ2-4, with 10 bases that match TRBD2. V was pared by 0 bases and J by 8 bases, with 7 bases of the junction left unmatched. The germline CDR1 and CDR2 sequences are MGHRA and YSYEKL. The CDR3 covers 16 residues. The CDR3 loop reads CASSQDRTSGSDIQYF. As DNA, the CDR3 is TGCGCCAGCAGCCAAGATCGGACTAGCGGAAGTGACATTCAGTACTTC.

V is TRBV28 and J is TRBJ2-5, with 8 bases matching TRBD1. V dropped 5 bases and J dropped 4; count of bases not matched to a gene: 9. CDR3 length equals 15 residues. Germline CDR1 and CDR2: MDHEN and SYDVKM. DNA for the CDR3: TGTGCCAGCAGTCAGTCGGACAGGGTTCGAGAGACCCAGTACTTC. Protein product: CASSQSDRVRETQYF.